This record covers a single T cell receptor beta chain. This clonotype has just a few counts. Its antigen specificity is not known. Base qualities are not provided; no much larger clone lies one nucleotide away. The record originates from a study of post-analysis software for immune sequencing data (dated by TCRdb to between 2014 and 2016). Looking at the study overall: Recorded disease courses included relapsing-remitting, secondary progressive and progressive-relapsing multiple sclerosis, with some patients lacking subtype annotation. The patient repertoires were compared against approximately twelve previously published healthy control repertoires obtained from donors aged roughly 6 to 25 years. A subset of samples was prepared in parallel using single-end sample barcoding, then pooled and co-amplified after Illumina adapter ligation.

TCR beta repertoires were profiled from peripheral blood of about a dozen young patients with multiple sclerosis to demonstrate the VDJtools post-analysis software. Multiple sclerosis patients were children and adolescents aged about 6 to 15 years. Paper-wide results and their limitations: Compared with controls, multiple sclerosis patients had significantly lower normalized Chao1 diversity, a finding suggesting substantial peripheral T-cell clonal expansion. Patients showed significantly higher frequencies than controls for a handful of TRBV segments, among them TRBV5-6, TRBV5-1 and TRBV20-1. Direct clustering with F measure revealed strong co-clustering of samples prepared in the same batch, which led to a batch-effect correction. The control group was slightly older than the multiple sclerosis patient group.

The library was built by means of PCR. The sample was run on an Illumina HiSeq 2500. To reduce PCR and sequencing biases, unique molecular identifiers were incorporated into the TCR beta cDNA libraries. Roughly 0.5 million cDNA molecules were obtained per 1 to 10 million input T cells, so each molecule approximated one T cell. The patient libraries were prepared and sequenced with the same protocol used for the earlier healthy control dataset. Samples belonging to the same batch were prepared together, multiplexed and sequenced on a shared HiSeq lane. The source study handled its data this way. MIGEC was used to process the raw barcoded reads, and molecular identifier groups with only a single read were discarded before consensus assembly and CDR3 extraction. Clonotype tables were post-analysed with VDJtools, normalizing diversity by down-sampling all datasets to the smallest sample size. In repertoire overlap clustering, CDR3 amino acid sequences, but not nucleotide sequences, were matched to correct batch-related cross-sample contamination. The public reads were reanalyzed by TCRdb: fastp trimming at Q25, MiXCR alignment, in-frame beta chains only. A single entry per CDR3 protein holds the most common genes and DNA from its merged rows. These V and J calls derive from TCRdb rather than the authors' analysis. The sample contains almost 700,000 distinct CDR3 sequences, approximately 59% of them found a single time. The ten largest clonotypes hold around 11% of the sample.

For this chain, trimming is 0 bases at the V end and 0 bases at the J end, and the number of junction bases without a gene match is 3. CDR1 and CDR2 are read off the germline V gene (reference sequence) as DFQATT and SNEGSKA. Its CDR3 holds 15 amino acids, cysteine through phenylalanine. CDR3 DNA only is kept here, 45 bases in frame from base 1. This sequence uses TRBV20-1 and TRBJ2-3, with 7 junctional bases fitting TRBD1. This receptor was identified in a girl aged 2-15 years with multiple sclerosis. Sequenced: blood. At the DNA level, the sequence is TGCAGTGCTAGAGATCAGGGACAGAGCACAGATACGCAGTATTTT. This codes for CSARDQGQSTDTQYF.